This T cell receptor beta chain is from a study of blood T cell repertoires in COVID-19. This table comes from immunoSEQ multiplex PCR, and its TCRdb copy is limited to in-frame clones, with some not included. The sample has about 180,000 clones; 80% to 90% are singletons. CDR1 is MNHEY and CDR2 is SVGEGT in the germline V gene. J gave up 4 bases and V 5 bases, and 5 bases lay outside the gene matches. The CDR3 totals 14 residues. The TCR originated in a man aged 18 to 30 who had recovered from COVID-19. Specimen: peripheral blood. The rearrangement links TRBV6-2 or TRBV6-3 to TRBJ1-2; 9 bases are a match to TRBD1. Here the CDR3 DNA reads TGTGCCAGCAGTCGGACAGGGGATACCTATGGCTACACCTTC. Its translation: CASSRTGDTYGYTF.